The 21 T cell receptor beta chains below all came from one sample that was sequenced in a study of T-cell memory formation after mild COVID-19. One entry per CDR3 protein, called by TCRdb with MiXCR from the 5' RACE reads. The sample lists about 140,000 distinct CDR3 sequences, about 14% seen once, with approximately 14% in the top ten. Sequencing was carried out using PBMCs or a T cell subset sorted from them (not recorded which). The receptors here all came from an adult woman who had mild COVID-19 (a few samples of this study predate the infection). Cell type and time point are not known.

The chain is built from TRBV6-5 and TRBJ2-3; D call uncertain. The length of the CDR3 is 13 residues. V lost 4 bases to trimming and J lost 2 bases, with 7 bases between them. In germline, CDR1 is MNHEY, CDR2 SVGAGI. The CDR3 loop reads CASSWKDTDTQYF. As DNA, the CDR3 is TGTGCCAGCAGTTGGAAGGACACAGATACGCAGTATTTT.

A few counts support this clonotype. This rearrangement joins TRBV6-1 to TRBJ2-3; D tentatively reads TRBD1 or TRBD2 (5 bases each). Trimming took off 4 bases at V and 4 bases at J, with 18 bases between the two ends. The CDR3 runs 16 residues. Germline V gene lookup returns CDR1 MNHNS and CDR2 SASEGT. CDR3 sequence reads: CASSGRWNGDPDTQYF. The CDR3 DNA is TGTGCCAGCAGTGGCCGTTGGAATGGGGACCCAGATACGCAGTATTTT.

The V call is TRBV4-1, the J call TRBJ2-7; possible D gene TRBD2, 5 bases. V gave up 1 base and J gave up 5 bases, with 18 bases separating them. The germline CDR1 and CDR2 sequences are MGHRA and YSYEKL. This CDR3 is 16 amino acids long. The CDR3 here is CASSQVGLETFNEQYF. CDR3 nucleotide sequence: TGCGCCAGCAGCCAAGTCGGACTCGAAACCTTCAACGAGCAGTACTTC.

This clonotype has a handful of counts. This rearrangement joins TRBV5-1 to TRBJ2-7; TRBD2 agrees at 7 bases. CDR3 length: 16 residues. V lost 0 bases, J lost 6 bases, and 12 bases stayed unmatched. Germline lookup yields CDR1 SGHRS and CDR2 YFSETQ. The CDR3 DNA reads TGCGCCAGCAGCTTGGGTCTGGGGCTAGCGGCAAGCGAGCAGTACTTC. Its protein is CASSLGLGLAASEQYF. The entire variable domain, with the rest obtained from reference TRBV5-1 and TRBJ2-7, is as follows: KAGVTQTPRYLIKTRGQQVTLSCSPISGHRSVSWYQQTPGQGLQFLFEYFSETQRNKGNFPGRFSGRQFSNSRSEMNVSTLELGDSALYLCASSLGLGLAASEQYFGPGTRLTVT.

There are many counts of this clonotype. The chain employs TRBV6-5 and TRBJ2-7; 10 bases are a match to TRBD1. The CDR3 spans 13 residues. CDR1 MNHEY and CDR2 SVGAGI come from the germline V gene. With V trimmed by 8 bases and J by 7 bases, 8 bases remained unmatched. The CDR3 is CASRTGGLGEQYF. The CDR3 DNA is TGTGCCAGCCGGACAGGGGGGCTGGGGGAGCAGTACTTC.

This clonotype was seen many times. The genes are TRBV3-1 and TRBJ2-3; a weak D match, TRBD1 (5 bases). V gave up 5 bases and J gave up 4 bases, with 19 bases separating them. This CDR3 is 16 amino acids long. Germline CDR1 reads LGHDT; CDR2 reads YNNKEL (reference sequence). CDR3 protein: CASSSEAAGIADTQYF. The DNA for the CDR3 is TGTGCCAGCAGCTCAGAGGCGGCAGGGATAGCAGATACGCAGTATTTT.

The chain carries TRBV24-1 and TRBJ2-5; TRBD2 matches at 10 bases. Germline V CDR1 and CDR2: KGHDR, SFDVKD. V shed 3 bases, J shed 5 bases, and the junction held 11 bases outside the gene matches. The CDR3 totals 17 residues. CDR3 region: CATSDRVAGGERETQYF. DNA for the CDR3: TGTGCCACCAGTGATAGAGTAGCGGGAGGAGAGCGGGAGACCCAGTACTTC.

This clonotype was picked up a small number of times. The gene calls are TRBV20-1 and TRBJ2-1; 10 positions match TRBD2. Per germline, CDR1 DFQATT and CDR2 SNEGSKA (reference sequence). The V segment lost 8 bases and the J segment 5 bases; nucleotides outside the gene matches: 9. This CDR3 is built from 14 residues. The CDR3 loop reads CSPSNSGRDNEQFF. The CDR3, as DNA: TGCAGTCCATCTAACAGCGGGAGGGACAATGAGCAGTTCTTC.

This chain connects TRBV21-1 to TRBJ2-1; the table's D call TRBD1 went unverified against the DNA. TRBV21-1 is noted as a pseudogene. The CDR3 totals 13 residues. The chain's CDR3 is CASSILGKGEQFF. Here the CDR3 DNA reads TGTGCCAGCAGCATTCTGGGGAAGGGTGAGCAGTTCTTC.

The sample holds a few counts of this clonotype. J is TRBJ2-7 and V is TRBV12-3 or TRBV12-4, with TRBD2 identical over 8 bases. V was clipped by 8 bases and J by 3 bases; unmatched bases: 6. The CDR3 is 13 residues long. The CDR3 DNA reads TGTGCCAGCTCCCGGGGGGGCGGCTACGAGCAGTACTTC. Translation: CASSRGGGYEQYF.

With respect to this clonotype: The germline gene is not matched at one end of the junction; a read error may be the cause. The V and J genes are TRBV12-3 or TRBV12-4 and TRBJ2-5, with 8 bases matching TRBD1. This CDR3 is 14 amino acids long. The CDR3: CDSSRDRLGETQYF. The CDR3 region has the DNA TGTGACAGCAGTCGGGACAGGCTAGGAGAGACCCAGTACTTC.

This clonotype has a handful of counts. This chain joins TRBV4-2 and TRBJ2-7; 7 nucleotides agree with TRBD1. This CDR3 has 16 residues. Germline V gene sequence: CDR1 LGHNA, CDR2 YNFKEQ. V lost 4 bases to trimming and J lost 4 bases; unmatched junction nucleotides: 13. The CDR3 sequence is CASSPYKGTAAYEQYF. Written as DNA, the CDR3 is TGTGCCAGCAGCCCCTATAAGGGGACAGCAGCTTACGAGCAGTACTTC.

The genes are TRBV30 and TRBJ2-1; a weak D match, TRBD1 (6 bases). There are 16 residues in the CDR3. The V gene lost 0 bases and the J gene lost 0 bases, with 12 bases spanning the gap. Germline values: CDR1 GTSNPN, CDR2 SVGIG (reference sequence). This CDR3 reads CAWSVQGGYSYNEQFF. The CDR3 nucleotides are TGTGCCTGGAGTGTACAGGGCGGGTACTCCTACAATGAGCAGTTCTTC.

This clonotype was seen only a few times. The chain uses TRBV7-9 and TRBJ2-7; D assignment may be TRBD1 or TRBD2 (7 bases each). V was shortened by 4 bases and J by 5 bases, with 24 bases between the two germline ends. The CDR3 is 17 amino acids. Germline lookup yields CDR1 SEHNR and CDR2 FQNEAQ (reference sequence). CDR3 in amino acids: CASSSPGGGLRADEQYF. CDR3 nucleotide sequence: TGTGCCAGCAGCTCCCCAGGGGGGGGGTTGCGTGCGGACGAGCAGTACTTC.

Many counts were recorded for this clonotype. CDR3 sequence: CASSLAGGLAVYNEQFF. CDR3 sequence (DNA): TGCGCCAGCAGCTTGGCCGGAGGACTAGCGGTTTACAATGAGCAGTTCTTC. The V call is TRBV5-1, the J call TRBJ2-1; TRBD2 matches at 10 bases. CDR1 is SGHRS, CDR2 YFSETQ, per germline. The CDR3 runs to 17 residues. The ends lost 0 bases at V and 4 bases at J; junction bases unmatched: 7.

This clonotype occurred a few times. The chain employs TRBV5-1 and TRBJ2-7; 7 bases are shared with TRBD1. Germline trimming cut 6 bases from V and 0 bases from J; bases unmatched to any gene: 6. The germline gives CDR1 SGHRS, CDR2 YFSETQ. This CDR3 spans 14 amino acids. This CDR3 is CASTPGTASYEQYF. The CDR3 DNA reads TGCGCCAGCACCCCCGGGACAGCCTCCTACGAGCAGTACTTC.

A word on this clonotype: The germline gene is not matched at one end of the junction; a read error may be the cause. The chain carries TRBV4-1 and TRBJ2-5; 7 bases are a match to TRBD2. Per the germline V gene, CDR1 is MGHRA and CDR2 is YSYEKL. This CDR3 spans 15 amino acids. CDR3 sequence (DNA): TGCGCCAGCAGACAAGATTTGGCGGGAGTGGAGACCCAGTACTTC. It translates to CASRQDLAGVETQYF.

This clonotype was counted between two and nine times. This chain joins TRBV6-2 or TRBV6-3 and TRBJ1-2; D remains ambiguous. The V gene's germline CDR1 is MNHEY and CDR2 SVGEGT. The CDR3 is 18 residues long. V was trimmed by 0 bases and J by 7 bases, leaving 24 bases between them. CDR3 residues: CASSYSSKSVAAVVGYTF. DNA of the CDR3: TGTGCCAGCAGTTACTCCTCGAAGAGTGTCGCGGCCGTCGTTGGCTACACCTTC.

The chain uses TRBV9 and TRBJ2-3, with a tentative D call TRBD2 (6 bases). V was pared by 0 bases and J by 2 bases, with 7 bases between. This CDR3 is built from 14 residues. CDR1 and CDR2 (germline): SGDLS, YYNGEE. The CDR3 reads CASSVAGDTDTQYF. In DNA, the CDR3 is TGTGCCAGCAGCGTAGCGGGAGACACAGATACGCAGTATTTT.

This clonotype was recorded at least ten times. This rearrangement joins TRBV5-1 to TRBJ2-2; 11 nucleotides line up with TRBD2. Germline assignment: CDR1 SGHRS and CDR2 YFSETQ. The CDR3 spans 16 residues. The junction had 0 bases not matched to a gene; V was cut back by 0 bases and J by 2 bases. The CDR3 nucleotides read TGCGCCAGCAGCTTGGGACTAGCGGGAAACACCGGGGAGCTGTTTTTT. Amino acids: CASSLGLAGNTGELFF.

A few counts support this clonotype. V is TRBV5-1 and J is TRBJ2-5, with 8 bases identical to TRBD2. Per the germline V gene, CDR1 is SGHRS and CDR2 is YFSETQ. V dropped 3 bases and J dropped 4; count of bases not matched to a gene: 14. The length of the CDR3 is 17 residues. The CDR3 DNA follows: TGCGCCAGCAGCTCACAGGGTTACGCGGGGGGAATAGAGACCCAGTACTTC. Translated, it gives CASSSQGYAGGIETQYF. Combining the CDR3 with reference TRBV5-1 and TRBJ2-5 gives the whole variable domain KAGVTQTPRYLIKTRGQQVTLSCSPISGHRSVSWYQQTPGQGLQFLFEYFSETQRNKGNFPGRFSGRQFSNSRSEMNVSTLELGDSALYLCASSSQGYAGGIETQYFGPGTRLLVL.